The 3 T cell receptor beta chains listed next were all sequenced from one sample in a study of cytomegalovirus exposure and HLA in healthy donors. The table came from immunoSEQ multiplex PCR; TCRdb's copy has only in-frame clones and leaves some out. Among about 130,000 clones listed, roughly nine tenths were seen once. The sample taken for sequencing was PBMCs. These receptors originate from a woman between 18 and 30 years old in good health and CMV-seronegative.

The chain is built from TRBV5-4 and TRBJ1-6; D ambiguous. Germline V gene data show CDR1 as SGHNT and CDR2 as YYREEE (reference sequence). V gave up 0 bases and J gave up 6 bases, with 16 bases separating them. The CDR3 spans 17 residues. CDR3 sequence (DNA): TGTGCCAGCAGCTTGGCCGGGGAACGGAGGTTTAATTCACCCCTCCACTTT. This encodes CASSLAGERRFNSPLHF.

DNA of the CDR3: TGTGCCAGCAGCTATCAGTTCTCCTGGCGGGGGGCCGACAATGAGCAGTTCTTC. Translating gives CASSYQFSWRGADNEQFF. The chain combines TRBV5-5 with TRBJ2-1, with 8 bases fitting TRBD2. V trimming: 3 bases; J trimming: 5 bases; junction bases outside the gene matches: 16. The CDR3 covers 18 residues. CDR1 and CDR2 (germline): SGHKS, YYEKEE (reference sequence).

This clone has only one observation. The V call is TRBV9, the J call TRBJ2-2, with D possibly TRBD2 on 5 matching bases. V lost 6 bases and J lost 4, with 13 bases in between. CDR1 and CDR2 (germline): SGDLS, YYNGEE. This CDR3 spans 14 amino acids. The CDR3 DNA reads TGTGCCAGCACCTCCTCGGCGGGCACCGGGGAGCTGTTTTTT. It yields the protein CASTSSAGTGELFF.